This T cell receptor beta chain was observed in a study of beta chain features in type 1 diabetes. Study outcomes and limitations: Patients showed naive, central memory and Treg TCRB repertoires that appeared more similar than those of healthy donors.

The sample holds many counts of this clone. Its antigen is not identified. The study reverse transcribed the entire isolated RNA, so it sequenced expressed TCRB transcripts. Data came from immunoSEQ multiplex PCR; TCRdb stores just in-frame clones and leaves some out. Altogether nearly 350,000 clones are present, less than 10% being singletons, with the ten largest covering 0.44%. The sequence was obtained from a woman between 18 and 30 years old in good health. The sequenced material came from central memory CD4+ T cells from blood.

The DNA for the CDR3 is TGTGCCAGCAGCCCAAACAGGGGCAAGAACACTGAAGCTTTCTTT. It specifies CASSPNRGKNTEAFF. V gene TRBV7-8 combines with J gene TRBJ1-1, with 7 positions matching TRBD1. The trim removed 5 bases at V and 1 base at J, leaving 7 bases unmatched. CDR3 length equals 15 residues. The V gene's germline CDR1 is SGHVS and CDR2 FQNEAQ.